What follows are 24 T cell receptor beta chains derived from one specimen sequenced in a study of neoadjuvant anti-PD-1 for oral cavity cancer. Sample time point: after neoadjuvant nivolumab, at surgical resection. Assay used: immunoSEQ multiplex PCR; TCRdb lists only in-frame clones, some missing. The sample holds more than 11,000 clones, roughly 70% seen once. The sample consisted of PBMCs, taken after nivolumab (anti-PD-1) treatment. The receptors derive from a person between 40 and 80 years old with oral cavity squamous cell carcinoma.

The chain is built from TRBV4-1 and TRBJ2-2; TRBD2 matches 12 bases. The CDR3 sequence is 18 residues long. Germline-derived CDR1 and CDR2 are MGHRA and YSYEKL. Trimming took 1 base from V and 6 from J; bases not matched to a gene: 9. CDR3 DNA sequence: TGCGCCAGCAGCCAAGCGGGACTAGCGGGTGTTGGGGCCGGGGAGCTGTTTTTT. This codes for CASSQAGLAGVGAGELFF.

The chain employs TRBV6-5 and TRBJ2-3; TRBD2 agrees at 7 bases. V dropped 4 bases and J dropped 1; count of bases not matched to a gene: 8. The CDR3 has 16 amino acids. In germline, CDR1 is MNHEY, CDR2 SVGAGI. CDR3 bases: TGTGCCAGCAGTTCCTTTGGGCTAGCGGGCACAGATACGCAGTATTTT. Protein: CASSSFGLAGTDTQYF.

The CDR3 sequence is CASSRGSGNTGELFF. CDR3 in DNA: TGTGCCAGCAGTCGGGGTAGCGGGAACACCGGGGAGCTGTTTTTT. This chain joins TRBV6-6 and TRBJ2-2; TRBD2 might be the D (6 bases). The CDR3 covers 15 residues. The germline V gene has CDR1 MNHNY and CDR2 SVGAGI (reference sequence). V was clipped by 5 bases and J by 1 base, with 11 bases between them.

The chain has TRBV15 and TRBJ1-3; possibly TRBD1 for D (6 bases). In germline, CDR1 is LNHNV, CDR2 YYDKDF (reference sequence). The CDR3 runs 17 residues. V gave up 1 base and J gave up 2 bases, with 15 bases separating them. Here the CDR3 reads CATSRGGQGLPGNTIYF. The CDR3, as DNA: TGTGCCACCAGCAGAGGGGGACAAGGTTTGCCTGGAAACACCATATATTTT.

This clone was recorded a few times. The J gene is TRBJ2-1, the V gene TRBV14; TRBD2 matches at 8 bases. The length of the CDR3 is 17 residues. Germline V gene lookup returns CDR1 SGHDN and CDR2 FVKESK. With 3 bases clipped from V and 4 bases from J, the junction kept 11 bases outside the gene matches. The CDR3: CASSHYRAGVGYNEQFF. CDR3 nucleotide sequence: TGTGCCAGCAGCCATTACAGAGCGGGAGTTGGTTACAATGAGCAGTTCTTC.

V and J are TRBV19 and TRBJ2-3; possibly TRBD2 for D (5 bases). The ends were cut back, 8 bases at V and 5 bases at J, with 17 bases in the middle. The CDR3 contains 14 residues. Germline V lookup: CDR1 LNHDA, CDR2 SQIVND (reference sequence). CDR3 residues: CASSAGQSGDTQYF. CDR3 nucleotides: TGTGCCAGTTCTGCTGGGCAGAGCGGAGATACGCAGTATTTT.

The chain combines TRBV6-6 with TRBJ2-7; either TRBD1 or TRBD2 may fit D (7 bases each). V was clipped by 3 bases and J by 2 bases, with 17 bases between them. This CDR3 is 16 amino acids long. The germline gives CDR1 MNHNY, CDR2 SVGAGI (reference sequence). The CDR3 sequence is CASSYLPPGGAYEQYF. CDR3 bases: TGTGCCAGCAGTTATCTCCCGCCAGGGGGGGCCTACGAGCAGTACTTC.

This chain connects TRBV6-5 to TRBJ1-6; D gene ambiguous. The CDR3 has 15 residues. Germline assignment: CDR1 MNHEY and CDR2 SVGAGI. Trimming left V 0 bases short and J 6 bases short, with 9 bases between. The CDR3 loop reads CASSYSTLSNSPLHF. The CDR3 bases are TGTGCCAGCAGTTACTCGACCCTATCTAATTCACCCCTCCACTTT.

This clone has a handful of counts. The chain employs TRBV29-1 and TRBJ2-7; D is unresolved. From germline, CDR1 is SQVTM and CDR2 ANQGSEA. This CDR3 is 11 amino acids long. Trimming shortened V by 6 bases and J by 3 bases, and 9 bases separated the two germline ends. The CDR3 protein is CSVPWGYEQYF. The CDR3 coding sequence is TGCAGCGTCCCGTGGGGCTACGAGCAGTACTTC.

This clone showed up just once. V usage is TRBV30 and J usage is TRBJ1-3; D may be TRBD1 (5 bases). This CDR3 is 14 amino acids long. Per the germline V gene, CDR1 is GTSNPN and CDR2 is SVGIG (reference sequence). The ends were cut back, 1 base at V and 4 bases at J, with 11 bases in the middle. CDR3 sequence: CAWSAGAMGNTIYF. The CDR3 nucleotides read TGTGCCTGGAGTGCCGGGGCGATGGGAAACACCATATATTTT. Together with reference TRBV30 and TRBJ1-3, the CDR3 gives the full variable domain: SQTIHQWPATLVQPVGSPLSLECTVEGTSNPNLYWYRQAAGRGLQLLFYSVGIGQISSEVPQNLSASRPQDRQFILSSKKLLLSDSGFYLCAWSAGAMGNTIYFGEGSWLTVV.

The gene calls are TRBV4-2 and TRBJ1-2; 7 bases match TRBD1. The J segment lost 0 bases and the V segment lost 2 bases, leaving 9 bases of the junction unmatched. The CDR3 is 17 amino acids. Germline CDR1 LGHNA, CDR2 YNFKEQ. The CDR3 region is CASSQPSGTDANYGYTF. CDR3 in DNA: TGTGCCAGCAGCCAACCTTCCGGGACAGACGCTAACTATGGCTACACCTTC.

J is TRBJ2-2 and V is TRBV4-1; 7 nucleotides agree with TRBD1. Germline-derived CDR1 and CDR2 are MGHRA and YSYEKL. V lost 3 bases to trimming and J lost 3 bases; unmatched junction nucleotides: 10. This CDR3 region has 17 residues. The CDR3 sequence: CASSQGPQGSDTGELFF. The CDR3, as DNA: TGCGCCAGCAGCCAGGGTCCACAGGGGTCTGACACCGGGGAGCTGTTTTTT.

The CDR3 bases are TGTGCCATCAGTGAGGGGGCGAGCCTCCGCGAGCAGTACTTC. Translated, it gives CAISEGASLREQYF. This chain connects TRBV10-3 to TRBJ2-7, with D possibly matching TRBD1 (5 bases). The CDR3 contains 14 residues. V was shortened by 2 bases and J by 6 bases, with 14 bases between the two germline ends. CDR1 is ENHRY, CDR2 SYGVKD, per germline.

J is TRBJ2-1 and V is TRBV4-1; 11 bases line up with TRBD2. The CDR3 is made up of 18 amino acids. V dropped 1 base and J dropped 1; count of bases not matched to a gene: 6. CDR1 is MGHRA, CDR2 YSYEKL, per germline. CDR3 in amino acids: CASSQATGTSGSYNEQFF. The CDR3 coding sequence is TGCGCCAGCAGCCAAGCCACCGGGACTAGCGGATCCTACAATGAGCAGTTCTTC.

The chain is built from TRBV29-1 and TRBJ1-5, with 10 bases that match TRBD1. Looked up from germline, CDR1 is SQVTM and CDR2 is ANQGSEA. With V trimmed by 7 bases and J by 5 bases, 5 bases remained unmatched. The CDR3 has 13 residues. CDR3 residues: CSAGQGEDQPQHF. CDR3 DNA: TGCAGCGCCGGACAGGGGGAGGATCAGCCCCAGCATTTT.

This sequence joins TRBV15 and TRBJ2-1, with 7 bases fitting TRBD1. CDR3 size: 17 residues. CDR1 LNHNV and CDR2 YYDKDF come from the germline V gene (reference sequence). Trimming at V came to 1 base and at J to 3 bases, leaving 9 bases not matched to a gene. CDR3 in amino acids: CATSRGQGLGNYNEQFF. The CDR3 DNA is TGTGCCACCAGCAGAGGACAGGGTTTGGGGAACTACAATGAGCAGTTCTTC.

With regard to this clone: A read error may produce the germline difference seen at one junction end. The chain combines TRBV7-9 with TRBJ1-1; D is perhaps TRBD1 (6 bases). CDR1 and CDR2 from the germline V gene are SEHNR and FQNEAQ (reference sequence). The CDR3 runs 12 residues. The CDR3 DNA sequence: TGTGCCAGCAGCTCAGGGACACCTGAGGCTTTCTTT. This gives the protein CASSSGTPEAFF.

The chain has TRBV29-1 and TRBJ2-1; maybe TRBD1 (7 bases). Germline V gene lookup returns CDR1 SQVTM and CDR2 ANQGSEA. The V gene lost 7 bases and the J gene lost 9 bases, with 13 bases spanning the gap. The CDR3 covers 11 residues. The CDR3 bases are TGCAGCGGTAGACAGGGAGGTGAGCAGTTCTTC. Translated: CSGRQGGEQFF.

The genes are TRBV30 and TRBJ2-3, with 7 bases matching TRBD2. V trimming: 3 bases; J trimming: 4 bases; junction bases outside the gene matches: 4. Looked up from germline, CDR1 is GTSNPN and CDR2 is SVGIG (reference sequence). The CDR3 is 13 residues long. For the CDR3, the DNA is TGTGCCTGGAGCTGGGGGGGGGCAGATACGCAGTATTTT. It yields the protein CAWSWGGADTQYF.

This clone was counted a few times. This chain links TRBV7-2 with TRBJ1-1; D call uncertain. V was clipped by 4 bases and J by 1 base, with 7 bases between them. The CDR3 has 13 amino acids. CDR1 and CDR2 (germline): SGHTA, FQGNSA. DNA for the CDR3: TGTGCCAGCAGCTCCCACCCGAACACTGAAGCTTTCTTT. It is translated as CASSSHPNTEAFF.

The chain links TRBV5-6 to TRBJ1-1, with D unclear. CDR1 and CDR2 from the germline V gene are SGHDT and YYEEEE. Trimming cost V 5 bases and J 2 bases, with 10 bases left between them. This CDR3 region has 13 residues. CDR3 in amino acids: CASRSWSNTEAFF. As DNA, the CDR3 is TGTGCCAGCAGATCCTGGAGTAACACTGAAGCTTTCTTT.

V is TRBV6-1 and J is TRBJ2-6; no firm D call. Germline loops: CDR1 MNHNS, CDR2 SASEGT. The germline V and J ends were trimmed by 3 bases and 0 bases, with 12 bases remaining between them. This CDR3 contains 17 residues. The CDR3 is CASSDLGRVSGANVLTF. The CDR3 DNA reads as TGTGCCAGCAGTGATTTGGGCAGAGTCTCTGGGGCCAACGTCCTGACTTTC.

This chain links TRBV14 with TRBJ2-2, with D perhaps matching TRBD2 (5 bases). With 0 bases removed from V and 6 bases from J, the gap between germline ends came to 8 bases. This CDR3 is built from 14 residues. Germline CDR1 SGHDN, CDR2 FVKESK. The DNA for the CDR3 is TGTGCCAGCAGCCAAGAACTAGTTCCCGGGGAGCTGTTTTTT. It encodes CASSQELVPGELFF.

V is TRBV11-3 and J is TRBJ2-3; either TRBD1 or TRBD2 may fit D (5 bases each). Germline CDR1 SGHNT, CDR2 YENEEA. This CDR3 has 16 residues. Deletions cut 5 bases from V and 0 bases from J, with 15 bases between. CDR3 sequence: CASSPGTDFSTDTQYF. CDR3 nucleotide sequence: TGTGCCAGCAGCCCAGGGACGGATTTTAGCACAGATACGCAGTATTTT.